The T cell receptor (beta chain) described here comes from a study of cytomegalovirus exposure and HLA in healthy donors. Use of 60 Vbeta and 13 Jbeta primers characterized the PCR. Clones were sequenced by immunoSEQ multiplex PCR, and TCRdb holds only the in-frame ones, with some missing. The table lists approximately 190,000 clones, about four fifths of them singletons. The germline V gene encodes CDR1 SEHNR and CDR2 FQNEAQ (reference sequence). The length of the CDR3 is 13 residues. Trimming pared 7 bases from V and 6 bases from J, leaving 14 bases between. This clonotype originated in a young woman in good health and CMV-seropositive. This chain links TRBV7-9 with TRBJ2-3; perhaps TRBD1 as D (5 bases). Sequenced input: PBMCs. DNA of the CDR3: TGTGCCAGCAACCCAGGGTCCGGCGATACGCAGTATTTT. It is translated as CASNPGSGDTQYF.